This is a list of T cell receptor beta chains from one sample in a study of T cell responses to AZD1222 COVID-19 vaccine. This table comes from immunoSEQ multiplex PCR, and its TCRdb copy is limited to in-frame clones, with some not included. The sample has about 140,000 clones, roughly 88% seen once; the top ten hold 3% to 4.5%. The specimen was peripheral blood, collected on day 0 of AZD1222 vaccination. All receptors derive from an adult in good health. Both conserved end residues are part of each CDR3. The D gene is left open where the match is weak. A clone size is listed for some rows: how often the clone was seen (once, few, many), or a class if it is expanded.

J: TRBJ2-7; size: .; V: TRBV9; D: .; CDR3: CASSLGTPALEQYF; DNA: TGTGCCAGCAGCCTTGGGACCCCGGCACTCGAGCAGTACTTC
J: TRBJ1-1; size: .; V: TRBV30; D: .; CDR3: CAFNSRGPLDLLSTEAFF; DNA: TGTGCCTTTAACTCCCGGGGCCCCCTCGACTTATTGAGCACTGAAGCTTTCTTT
J: TRBJ1-1; size: .; V: TRBV3-1/TRBV3-2; D: .; CDR3: CASSGPQWNTEAFF; DNA: TGTGCCAGCAGCGGGCCCCAATGGAACACTGAAGCTTTCTTT
J: TRBJ1-5; size: .; V: TRBV29-1; D: .; CDR3: CSVGQHNQPQHF; DNA: TGCAGCGTTGGGCAGCACAATCAGCCCCAGCATTTT
J: TRBJ2-7; size: .; V: TRBV30; D: .; CDR3: CAWSPPPPGKYYEQYF; DNA: TGTGCCTGGAGCCCCCCACCTCCAGGGAAATACTACGAGCAGTACTTC
J: TRBJ1-5; size: .; V: TRBV28; D: .; CDR3: CASSTRPSNQPQHF; DNA: TGTGCCAGCAGTACCCGCCCGAGCAATCAGCCCCAGCATTTT
J: TRBJ1-1; size: .; V: TRBV5-1; D: .; CDR3: CASSFNTATEAFF; DNA: TGCGCCAGCAGCTTTAACACGGCTACTGAAGCTTTCTTT
J: TRBJ1-5; size: .; V: TRBV2; D: .; CDR3: CASKAGNSNQPQHF; DNA: TGTGCCAGCAAAGCCGGAAATAGCAATCAGCCCCAGCATTTT
J: TRBJ2-1; size: .; V: TRBV14; D: TRBD2; CDR3: CASSQDISSGRAYNEQFF; DNA: TGTGCCAGCAGCCAAGATATTTCGAGCGGGAGAGCCTACAATGAGCAGTTCTTC
J: TRBJ2-7; size: .; V: TRBV5-1; D: TRBD2; CDR3: CASSPGTTTYEQYF; DNA: TGCGCCAGCAGCCCGGGGACTACCACCTACGAGCAGTACTTC
J: TRBJ1-4; size: .; V: TRBV28; D: .; CDR3: CASRPPGTESNEKLFF; DNA: TGTGCCAGCAGACCCCCCGGGACTGAAAGTAATGAAAAACTGTTTTTT
J: TRBJ1-2; size: .; V: TRBV28; D: .; CDR3: CASRLPIPGLDAFYGYTF; DNA: TGTGCCAGCAGATTGCCGATTCCTGGACTGGATGCTTTCTATGGCTACACCTTC
J: TRBJ2-7; size: few; V: TRBV3-1/TRBV3-2; D: .; CDR3: CASSLATGEQYF; DNA: TGTGCCAGCAGCCTAGCTACAGGCGAGCAGTACTTC
J: TRBJ1-1; size: .; V: TRBV27; D: .; CDR3: CASRVNRERTEAFF; DNA: TGTGCCAGCAGGGTTAACAGGGAGAGGACTGAAGCTTTCTTT
J: TRBJ1-2; size: .; V: TRBV19; D: .; CDR3: CASSTAGQWYGYTF; DNA: TGTGCCAGTAGTACGGCAGGCCAGTGGTATGGCTACACCTTC
J: TRBJ2-5; size: .; V: TRBV11-2; D: TRBD2; CDR3: CASSPPGLGETQYF; DNA: TGTGCCAGCAGCCCCCCGGGACTAGGGGAGACCCAGTACTTC
J: TRBJ1-2; size: .; V: TRBV27; D: .; CDR3: CASSLSHSAYRGGYTF; DNA: TGTGCCAGCAGTTTAAGCCACAGTGCCTACAGAGGAGGCTACACCTTC
J: TRBJ1-1; size: .; V: TRBV28; D: .; CDR3: CASSIGRAGAEAFF; DNA: TGTGCCAGCAGTATAGGACGGGCGGGGGCTGAAGCTTTCTTT
J: TRBJ1-2; size: .; V: TRBV28; D: .; CDR3: CASSNLLRGYTF; DNA: TGTGCCAGCAGTAACCTTCTTAGGGGCTACACCTTC
J: TRBJ2-1; size: .; V: TRBV12-3/TRBV12-4; D: .; CDR3: CASTAVSYNEQFF; DNA: TGTGCCAGCACCGCAGTATCCTACAATGAGCAGTTCTTC
J: TRBJ1-6; size: .; V: TRBV9; D: .; CDR3: CASSAVGGSPLHF; DNA: TGTGCCAGCAGCGCCGTGGGGGGATCACCCCTCCACTTT
J: TRBJ2-1; size: .; V: TRBV7-9; D: .; CDR3: CASSPRRRDNEQFF; DNA: TGTGCCAGCAGCCCACGGCGGCGGGACAATGAGCAGTTCTTC
J: TRBJ2-4; size: .; V: TRBV10-1; D: .; CDR3: CATQGRGDIQYF; DNA: TGCGCCACCCAGGGGAGGGGGGACATTCAGTACTTC
J: TRBJ1-1; size: once; V: TRBV7-9; D: .; CDR3: CASSLVIGTGNTEAFF; DNA: TGTGCCAGCAGCTTAGTAATAGGGACCGGGAACACTGAAGCTTTCTTT
J: TRBJ2-7; size: .; V: TRBV5-1; D: TRBD2; CDR3: CASSSLAGIFTVREQYF; DNA: TGCGCCAGCAGCTCCCTAGCGGGCATATTTACCGTACGGGAGCAGTACTTC
J: TRBJ1-1; size: .; V: TRBV11-3; D: .; CDR3: CASSLRPLAEAFF; DNA: TGTGCCAGCAGCTTACGGCCTCTAGCAGAAGCTTTCTTT
J: TRBJ2-2; size: .; V: TRBV19; D: TRBD1; CDR3: CASSIVRGQGGELFF; DNA: TGTGCCAGTAGTATAGTCAGGGGGCAGGGCGGGGAGCTGTTTTTT
J: TRBJ2-1; size: .; V: TRBV7-9; D: .; CDR3: CASSFGYNEQFF; DNA: TGTGCCAGCAGCTTTGGATACAATGAGCAGTTCTTC
J: TRBJ2-2; size: .; V: TRBV7-9; D: .; CDR3: CASLRMGNTGELFF; DNA: TGTGCCAGTCTAAGAATGGGGAACACCGGGGAGCTGTTTTTT
J: TRBJ1-3; size: .; V: TRBV5-6; D: TRBD1; CDR3: CASRNGQAGNTIYF; DNA: TGTGCCAGCAGAAACGGACAGGCTGGAAACACCATATATTTT
J: TRBJ1-4; size: .; V: TRBV9; D: TRBD1; CDR3: CASSAGGTLNEKLFF; DNA: TGTGCCAGCAGCGCAGGGGGTACTCTCAATGAAAAACTGTTTTTT
J: TRBJ2-7; size: .; V: TRBV7-2; D: .; CDR3: CASSLGAVGSSYEQYF; DNA: TGTGCCAGCAGCTTAGGCGCTGTGGGGTCGTCTTACGAGCAGTACTTC
J: TRBJ2-5; size: .; V: TRBV7-2; D: TRBD2; CDR3: CASSLGLAGEETQYF; DNA: TGTGCCAGCAGCTTAGGACTAGCGGGAGAAGAGACCCAGTACTTC
J: TRBJ2-1; size: few; V: TRBV28; D: .; CDR3: CASREGGINEQFF; DNA: TGTGCCAGCAGGGAAGGAGGGATTAATGAGCAGTTCTTC
J: TRBJ2-3; size: .; V: TRBV6-2/TRBV6-3; D: .; CDR3: CASSLLSDTQYF; DNA: TGTGCCAGCAGTTTATTGTCAGATACGCAGTATTTT
J: TRBJ1-2; size: .; V: TRBV3-1/TRBV3-2; D: TRBD1; CDR3: CASSQGTGEFYGYTF; DNA: TGTGCCAGCAGCCAAGGGACAGGGGAATTCTATGGCTACACCTTC
J: TRBJ2-7; size: .; V: TRBV11-2; D: .; CDR3: CATSYHSGTDEQYF; DNA: TGTGCCACCTCCTACCACAGCGGCACAGACGAGCAGTACTTC
J: TRBJ1-3; size: .; V: TRBV3-1/TRBV3-2; D: .; CDR3: CASSQVHQDHSGNTIYF; DNA: TGTGCCAGCAGCCAAGTCCATCAGGATCACTCTGGAAACACCATATATTTT
J: TRBJ2-7; size: once; V: TRBV5-4; D: .; CDR3: CASSFPGPSYEQYF; DNA: TGTGCCAGCAGCTTCCCGGGACCGTCCTACGAGCAGTACTTC